A single sample gave rise to the 32 T cell receptor beta chains below, sequenced in a study of shared clonotypes between healthy human individuals. The table came from immunoSEQ multiplex PCR; TCRdb's copy has only in-frame clones and leaves some out. In the table there are roughly 2.4 million clones, around 95% of which are singletons. Source material: naive CD4+ T cells sorted from blood. Subset meaning: CD45RA+ positively selected. The source is a man younger than 30 in good health.

The chain joins TRBV21-1 to TRBJ2-7; the table's D call of TRBD1 was not tested on the DNA. TRBV21-1 is recorded as a pseudogene. The CDR3 is 16 amino acids. Written as DNA, the CDR3 is TGTGCCAGCAGCTTTCGACAGGACATGTTATCCTACGAGCAGTACTTC. This encodes CASSFRQDMLSYEQYF.

The chain joins TRBV15 to TRBJ2-7, with D hard to call. Looked up from germline, CDR1 is LNHNV and CDR2 is YYDKDF (reference sequence). This CDR3 contains 12 residues. Trimming shortened V by 0 bases and J by 4 bases, and 4 bases separated the two germline ends. In DNA, the CDR3 is TGTGCCACCAGCAGAGAACAGTACGAGCAGTACTTC. Translation gives CATSREQYEQYF.

The chain carries TRBV25-1 and TRBJ2-1; D may be TRBD1 (5 bases). CDR1 is MGHDK, CDR2 SYGVNS, per germline. This CDR3 comprises 14 residues. Trimming removed 5 bases from V and 5 bases from J, with 13 bases in between. This CDR3 is CASSQQVSDNEQFF. The CDR3 nucleotides read TGTGCCAGCAGTCAACAGGTCTCAGACAATGAGCAGTTCTTC.

The chain carries TRBV27 and TRBJ2-7, with 11 bases lining up with TRBD1. The germline gives CDR1 MNHEY, CDR2 SMNVEV (reference sequence). The V gene end was trimmed by 5 bases and the J gene end by 6 bases; junction bases not matched to a gene: 6. The CDR3 contains 14 residues. CDR3 protein: CASSPGQGGSEQYF. DNA of the CDR3: TGTGCCAGCAGTCCGGGACAGGGGGGTTCCGAGCAGTACTTC.

J is TRBJ2-7 and V is TRBV29-1; D remains ambiguous. From germline, CDR1 is SQVTM and CDR2 ANQGSEA. With 4 bases removed from V and 0 bases from J, the gap between germline ends came to 10 bases. The CDR3 runs 13 residues. The CDR3 sequence: CSVAGPSSYEQYF. In DNA, the CDR3 is TGCAGCGTTGCCGGCCCGAGCTCCTACGAGCAGTACTTC.

Comments on this clone: Within the sample, other DNA sequences also encode this same CDR3. The J gene is TRBJ2-2, the V gene TRBV18; 7 nucleotides align to TRBD2. V was clipped by 0 bases and J by 6 bases; unmatched bases: 4. This CDR3 spans 15 amino acids. CDR1 is KGHSH, CDR2 LQKENI, per germline. The CDR3, as DNA: TGTGCCAGCTCACCACCGGCGGGAGCGCCCGGGGAGCTGTTTTTT. Translating gives CASSPPAGAPGELFF.

The genes are TRBV30 and TRBJ2-7; 7 bases map to TRBD1. Trimming cost V 5 bases and J 2 bases; bases outside gene matches: 3. CDR1 and CDR2 (germline): GTSNPN, SVGIG (reference sequence). This CDR3 region has 12 residues. In DNA, the CDR3 is TGTGCCTGGGGACAGGTAGCCTACGAGCAGTACTTC. Translated: CAWGQVAYEQYF.

The rearrangement joins TRBV4-1 to TRBJ2-7; D may be TRBD1 (6 bases). The V and J ends lost 4 bases and 3 bases respectively, with 16 bases between them. This CDR3 contains 15 residues. Germline CDR1 is MGHRA and CDR2 is YSYEKL. The CDR3 here is CASSLSGTQDYEQYF. CDR3 in DNA: TGCGCCAGCAGCCTCTCCGGGACACAAGACTACGAGCAGTACTTC.

The V call is TRBV19, the J call TRBJ2-5; 9 bases line up with TRBD1. CDR1 LNHDA and CDR2 SQIVND come from the germline V gene (reference sequence). This CDR3 comprises 15 residues. J gave up 5 bases and V 7 bases, and 11 bases lay outside the gene matches. The CDR3 protein is CASNAGTGRGETQYF. The CDR3 coding sequence is TGTGCCAGTAACGCGGGGACAGGGAGAGGCGAGACCCAGTACTTC.

V is TRBV28 and J is TRBJ2-5, with D perhaps TRBD1 or TRBD2 (5 bases each). The germline gives CDR1 MDHEN, CDR2 SYDVKM. Trimming stripped 5 bases from V and 2 bases from J, with 15 bases between. CDR3 length: 15 amino acids. The CDR3: CASSLGEWGQETQYF. CDR3 coding DNA: TGTGCCAGCAGTCTCGGAGAGTGGGGGCAAGAGACCCAGTACTTC.

CDR3 amino acids: CASSLAGTALNTEAFF. In DNA form, the CDR3 reads TGTGCCAGCAGCTTAGCCGGGACAGCATTGAACACTGAAGCTTTCTTT. The V call is TRBV7-2, the J call TRBJ1-1; 7 nucleotides match TRBD1. The CDR3 runs 16 residues. The germline V gene has CDR1 SGHTA and CDR2 FQGNSA. V lost 0 bases to trimming and J lost 0 bases; unmatched junction nucleotides: 4.

The chain combines TRBV11-3 with TRBJ2-5; 10 bases line up with TRBD2. The ends lost 1 base at V and 1 base at J; junction bases unmatched: 3. Germline V CDR1 and CDR2: SGHNT, YENEEA. This CDR3 spans 16 amino acids. Written as DNA, the CDR3 is TGTGCCAGCAGCTTAGGCGTAGCGGGGGGCCAAGAGACCCAGTACTTC. This sequence encodes CASSLGVAGGQETQYF.

The chain links TRBV5-8 to TRBJ1-4; D gene unclear. Looked up from germline, CDR1 is SGHTS and CDR2 is YDEGEE. The CDR3 runs to 14 residues. V lost 3 bases and J lost 8, with 14 bases in between. The CDR3 DNA is TGTGCCAGCAGCTATCCGGGTTTAGGGGAAAAACTGTTTTTT. The encoded protein is CASSYPGLGEKLFF.

V gene TRBV6-1 combines with J gene TRBJ1-5; 8 bases are a match to TRBD1. The CDR3 runs 15 residues. V shed 3 bases and J 2 bases; nucleotides not matched to a gene: 3. CDR1 is MNHNS and CDR2 is SASEGT in the germline V gene. The chain's CDR3 is CASSDPGQGNQPQHF. Here the CDR3 DNA reads TGTGCCAGCAGTGATCCGGGACAGGGCAATCAGCCCCAGCATTTT.

In nucleotides, the CDR3 is TGTGCCAGTAGCCGAACAGGGGTAACGGAGCAGTACTTC. It is translated as CASSRTGVTEQYF. This sequence joins TRBV19 and TRBJ2-7, with 7 bases fitting TRBD1. Germline lookup yields CDR1 LNHDA and CDR2 SQIVND (reference sequence). The CDR3 is 13 residues long. The ends lost 6 bases at V and 7 bases at J; junction bases unmatched: 9.

The chain has TRBV30 and TRBJ2-3; D gene uncertain. The CDR3 has 12 residues. V was trimmed by 2 bases and J by 6 bases, leaving 9 bases between them. Germline V gene lookup returns CDR1 GTSNPN and CDR2 SVGIG (reference sequence). This chain's CDR3 is CAWSFLWDTQYF. CDR3 nucleotides: TGTGCCTGGAGTTTTCTTTGGGATACGCAGTATTTT.

V and J are TRBV7-2 and TRBJ2-3; D tentatively fits TRBD1 or TRBD2 (6 bases each). V lost 1 base, J lost 8 bases, and 7 bases lay in between. CDR1 and CDR2 (germline): SGHTA, FQGNSA. The CDR3 is 12 amino acids. Here the CDR3 reads CASSLGGATQYF. DNA for the CDR3: TGTGCCAGCAGCTTAGGGGGGGCTACGCAGTATTTT.

The chain is built from TRBV6-1 and TRBJ1-5, with 7 bases aligning to TRBD1. Germline trimming cut 4 bases from V and 0 bases from J; bases unmatched to any gene: 9. The CDR3 has 17 amino acids. Germline CDR1 is MNHNS and CDR2 is SASEGT. The CDR3 loop reads CASSAQGGTFSNQPQHF. The DNA for the CDR3 is TGTGCCAGCAGTGCGCAGGGGGGGACCTTTAGCAATCAGCCCCAGCATTTT.

The rearrangement joins TRBV2 to TRBJ1-1; D gene ambiguous. Germline V gene sequence: CDR1 SNHLY, CDR2 FYNNEI. The V gene lost 6 bases and the J gene lost 2 bases, with 7 bases spanning the gap. This CDR3 is 12 amino acids long. In DNA form, the CDR3 reads TGTGCCAGCAGCTCCTCAAACACTGAAGCTTTCTTT. Its translation: CASSSSNTEAFF.

This clone was seen just once. Relative to the germline gene, one junction end is altered; a read error may explain this. The V call is TRBV7-7, the J call TRBJ2-1, with 9 bases lining up with TRBD1. The V gene's germline CDR1 is SSHAT and CDR2 FNYEAQ (reference sequence). The CDR3 loop spans 14 amino acids. The CDR3 nucleotides read TGTGCTAGCAGCCGGGACAGGGTTGAGGGTGAGCAGTTCTTC. Translation gives CASSRDRVEGEQFF.

As regards this clone: Distinct nucleotide sequences in the sample also encode this CDR3. The chain links TRBV2 to TRBJ1-4; TRBD1 matches at 8 bases. Germline CDR1 SNHLY, CDR2 FYNNEI. V dropped 4 bases and J dropped 3; count of bases not matched to a gene: 1. This CDR3 is built from 14 residues. This CDR3 is CASSGQGPNEKLFF. CDR3 in DNA: TGTGCCAGCAGTGGACAGGGGCCTAATGAAAAACTGTTTTTT.

The chain links TRBV5-1 to TRBJ2-3, with 13 bases that match TRBD2. This CDR3 has 17 amino acids. Germline V gives CDR1 SGHRS, CDR2 YFSETQ. V gave up 4 bases and J gave up 1 base; unmatched junction bases: 6. CDR3 in DNA: TGCGCCAGCAGCGTACTAGCGGGAGGGCCGGGCACAGATACGCAGTATTTT. Protein: CASSVLAGGPGTDTQYF. Together with reference TRBV5-1 and TRBJ2-3, the CDR3 gives the full variable domain: KAGVTQTPRYLIKTRGQQVTLSCSPISGHRSVSWYQQTPGQGLQFLFEYFSETQRNKGNFPGRFSGRQFSNSRSEMNVSTLELGDSALYLCASSVLAGGPGTDTQYFGPGTRLTVL.

The chain links TRBV11-2 to TRBJ2-7, with 8 bases lining up with TRBD2. This CDR3 is built from 13 residues. Germline values: CDR1 SGHAT, CDR2 FQNNGV. Trimming cost V 5 bases and J 6 bases; bases outside gene matches: 6. CDR3 in DNA: TGTGCCAGCAGCCAACCTGCGGGGGGCGAGCAGTACTTC. This gives the protein CASSQPAGGEQYF.

This clone was observed once. The rearrangement links TRBV5-4 to TRBJ2-3; 8 bases line up with TRBD2. This CDR3 contains 16 residues. Germline V gene data show CDR1 as SGHNT and CDR2 as YYREEE (reference sequence). J was trimmed by 2 bases and V by 2 bases; bases with no gene match: 7. DNA of the CDR3: TGTGCCAGCAGCTTTCAACTAGCGGACCCCACAGATACGCAGTATTTT. Translation: CASSFQLADPTDTQYF.

This clone turned up a few times. The chain has TRBV7-2 and TRBJ2-2; 8 bases fit TRBD2. Per the germline V gene, CDR1 is SGHTA and CDR2 is FQGNSA. CDR3 length: 15 amino acids. The J segment lost 7 bases and the V segment lost 0 bases, leaving 4 bases of the junction unmatched. This CDR3 reads CASSLAAGGVGELFF. The DNA of the CDR3 is TGTGCCAGCAGCTTAGCCGCGGGGGGAGTCGGGGAGCTGTTTTTT.

The V gene is TRBV5-1, the J gene TRBJ2-1; D is possibly TRBD1 or TRBD2 (6 bases each). The CDR3 loop spans 12 amino acids. The V gene's germline CDR1 is SGHRS and CDR2 YFSETQ. The ends were cut back, 5 bases at V and 8 bases at J, with 11 bases in the middle. DNA of the CDR3: TGCGCCAGCAGGTCCGGGGGCCATGAGCAGTTCTTC. The encoded protein is CASRSGGHEQFF.

The chain uses TRBV6-6 and TRBJ1-5; D unresolved. V lost 0 bases to trimming and J lost 0 bases, with 6 bases between them. In germline, CDR1 is MNHNY, CDR2 SVGAGI (reference sequence). The CDR3 length is 15 residues. CDR3: CASSYSGVSNQPQHF. In nucleotides, the CDR3 is TGTGCCAGCAGTTACTCGGGTGTTAGCAATCAGCCCCAGCATTTT.

This sequence joins TRBV5-1 and TRBJ1-1; TRBD1 might be the D (6 bases). V was shortened by 2 bases and J by 1 base, with 12 bases between the two germline ends. Germline V lookup: CDR1 SGHRS, CDR2 YFSETQ. This CDR3 has 15 residues. The CDR3 loop is CASSFAGGPNTEAFF. In DNA form, the CDR3 reads TGCGCCAGCAGCTTCGCCGGGGGCCCGAACACTGAAGCTTTCTTT.

The chain uses TRBV4-2 and TRBJ2-1; 13 positions agree with TRBD2. In germline, CDR1 is LGHNA, CDR2 YNFKEQ. Germline trimming cut 6 bases from V and 10 bases from J; bases unmatched to any gene: 3. CDR3 length: 13 residues. The CDR3 loop reads CASRLAGGNEQFF. CDR3 nucleotides: TGTGCCAGCAGACTAGCGGGAGGGAACGAGCAGTTCTTC.

The chain is built from TRBV2 and TRBJ2-5; D tentatively reads TRBD1 or TRBD2 (5 bases each). The CDR3 sequence is 13 residues long. The V end was cut by 8 bases, the J end by 7 bases, with 17 bases between. Germline V CDR1 and CDR2: SNHLY, FYNNEI. The CDR3 DNA is TGTGCCAGCGGGGGTAGTCCGTCAGGGACCCAGTACTTC. It specifies CASGGSPSGTQYF.

This clone was seen more than once but under ten times. The gene calls are TRBV25-1 and TRBJ2-3; no firm D call. The germline V gene encodes CDR1 MGHDK and CDR2 SYGVNS. V was cut by 5 bases and J by 0 bases, with 12 bases left in between. The CDR3 totals 15 residues. The chain's CDR3 is CASSPRTSSTDTQYF. The DNA of the CDR3 is TGTGCCAGCAGTCCTAGAACCTCTAGCACAGATACGCAGTATTTT.

This chain links TRBV4-2 with TRBJ2-5; a weak D match, TRBD2 (5 bases). This CDR3 is built from 14 residues. The germline V gene has CDR1 LGHNA and CDR2 YNFKEQ. The V and J ends lost 1 base and 1 base respectively, with 7 bases between them. CDR3 loop: CASSQGGVQETQYF. The CDR3 DNA follows: TGTGCCAGCAGCCAAGGGGGAGTCCAAGAGACCCAGTACTTC.